This T cell receptor (beta chain) is drawn from a study of vaccination effects on CD4 cells after COVID-19. The wider study: Post-vaccine draws lagged the second dose by a median of 72 days. Points from the study as a whole: Marked clonal contraction was seen late after vaccination (in both infection- and vaccine-induced clones).

Sequencing used immunoSEQ multiplex PCR; TCRdb keeps in-frame clones, though not all of them. The sample shows 20,000 to 30,000 clones, 69% of them seen only once. J gave up 3 bases and V 0 bases, and 3 bases lay outside the gene matches. Germline V gene data show CDR1 as SQVTM and CDR2 as ANQGSEA. The CDR3 has 15 residues. ViraFEST used viral peptide pools to expand antigen-specific CD4+ T cells before sequencing. Subsequent to a culture period of nine to ten days, CD4+ T cells were isolated. It was two doses of either the BNT162b2 or mRNA-1273 vaccine that participants received. In the cultures, half the medium was exchanged for IL-2 medium on days 3 and 7. Only a few counts were recorded for this clone. The target antigen is unknown.

The chain combines TRBV29-1 with TRBJ2-1, with 9 nucleotides matching TRBD2. The receptor's source is a human donor who received a COVID-19 vaccine. The sample consisted of CD4+ T cells from PBMCs cultured with SARS-CoV-2 spike peptides, taken after COVID-19 vaccination. The CDR3 spells CSVEDRLADYNEQFF. The CDR3 DNA reads TGCAGCGTTGAAGACAGACTAGCGGACTACAATGAGCAGTTCTTC.